This T cell receptor (beta chain) appears in the sequencing data of a study of blood T cells in healthy people across ages. Findings and limits, study-wide: With age, beta diversity per million T cells declined roughly linearly, significantly by approximately 40.

The ends were cut back, 3 bases at V and 10 bases at J, with 21 bases in the middle. CDR3 length: 14 residues. Germline CDR1 DFQATT, CDR2 SNEGSKA (reference sequence). The study drew donors from healthy Caucasian individuals in Russia aged roughly 6 to 95. A second PCR, run for about 6 to 12 cycles, used a sample-barcoded 5' primer plus a J-beta primer mix. TCRdb called the 5' RACE reads again in MiXCR, with one record for every CDR3 protein. Altogether 2 million or so distinct CDR3 sequences are present, 40% to 55% being singletons, with the ten largest covering over 2%. About this clonotype: What it recognizes is unknown.

What was sequenced was blood. The chain recombines TRBV20-1 with TRBJ1-1, with a possible D match to TRBD1 (5 bases). The origin of this receptor is a woman in her thirties or forties in good health. The CDR3 nucleotides read TGCAGTGCTAGCCCGACCGGGACGTCGCGAGGAGCTTTCTTT. Translated: CSASPTGTSRGAFF.